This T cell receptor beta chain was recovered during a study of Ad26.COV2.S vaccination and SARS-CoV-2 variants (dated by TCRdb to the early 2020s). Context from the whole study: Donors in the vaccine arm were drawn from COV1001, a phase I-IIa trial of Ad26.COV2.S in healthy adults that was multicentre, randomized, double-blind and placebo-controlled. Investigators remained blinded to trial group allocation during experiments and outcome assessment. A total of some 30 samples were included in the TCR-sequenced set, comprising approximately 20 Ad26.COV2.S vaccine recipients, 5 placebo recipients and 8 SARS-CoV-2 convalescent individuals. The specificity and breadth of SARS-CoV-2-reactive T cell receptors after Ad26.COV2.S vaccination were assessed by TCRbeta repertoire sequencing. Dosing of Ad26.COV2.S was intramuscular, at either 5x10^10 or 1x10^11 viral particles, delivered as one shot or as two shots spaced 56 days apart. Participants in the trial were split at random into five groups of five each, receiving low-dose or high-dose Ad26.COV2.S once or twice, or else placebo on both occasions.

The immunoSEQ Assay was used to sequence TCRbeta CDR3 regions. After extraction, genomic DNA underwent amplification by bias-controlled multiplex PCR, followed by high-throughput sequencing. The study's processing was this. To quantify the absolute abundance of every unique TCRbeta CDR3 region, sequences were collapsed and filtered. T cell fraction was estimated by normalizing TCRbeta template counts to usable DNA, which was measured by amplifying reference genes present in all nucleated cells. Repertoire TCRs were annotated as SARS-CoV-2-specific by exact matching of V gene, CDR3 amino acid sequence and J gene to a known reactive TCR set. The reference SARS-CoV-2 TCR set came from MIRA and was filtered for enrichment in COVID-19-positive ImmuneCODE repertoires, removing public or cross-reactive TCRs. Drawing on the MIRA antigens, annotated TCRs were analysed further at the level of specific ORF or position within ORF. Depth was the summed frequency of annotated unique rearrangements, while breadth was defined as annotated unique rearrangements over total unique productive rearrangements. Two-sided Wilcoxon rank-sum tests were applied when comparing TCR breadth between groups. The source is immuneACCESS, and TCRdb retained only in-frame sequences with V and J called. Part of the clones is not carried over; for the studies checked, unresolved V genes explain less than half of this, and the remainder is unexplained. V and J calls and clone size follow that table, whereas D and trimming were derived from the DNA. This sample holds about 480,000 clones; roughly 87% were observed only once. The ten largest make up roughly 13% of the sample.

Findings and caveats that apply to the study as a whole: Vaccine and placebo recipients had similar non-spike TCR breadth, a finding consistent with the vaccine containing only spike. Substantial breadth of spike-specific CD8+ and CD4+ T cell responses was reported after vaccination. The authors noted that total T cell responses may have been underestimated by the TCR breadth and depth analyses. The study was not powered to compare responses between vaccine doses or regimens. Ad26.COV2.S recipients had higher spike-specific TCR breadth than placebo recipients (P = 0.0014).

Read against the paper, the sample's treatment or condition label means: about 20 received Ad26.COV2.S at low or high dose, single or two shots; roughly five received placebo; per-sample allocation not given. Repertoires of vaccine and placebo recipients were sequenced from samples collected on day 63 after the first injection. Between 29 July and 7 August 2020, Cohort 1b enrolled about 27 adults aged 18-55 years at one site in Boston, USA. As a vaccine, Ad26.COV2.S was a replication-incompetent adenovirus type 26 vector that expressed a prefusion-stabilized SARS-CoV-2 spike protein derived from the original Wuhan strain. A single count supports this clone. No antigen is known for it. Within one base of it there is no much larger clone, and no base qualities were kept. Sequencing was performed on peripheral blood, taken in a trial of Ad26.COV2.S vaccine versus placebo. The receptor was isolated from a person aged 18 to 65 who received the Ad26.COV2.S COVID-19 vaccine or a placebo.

The bases are TGCGCCAGCAGCTTGGATACAGGGAGTGGGCAGTTCTTC. This translates into CASSLDTGSGQFF. The chain couples TRBV5-1 to TRBJ2-1; tentative D gene TRBD1, with 6 bases matching. The CDR3 spans 13 residues, from the cysteine through the phenylalanine. The sequence is cut down to CDR3 DNA, 39 bases in frame from base 1. V lost 0 bases and J lost 12 bases; the stretch between them is 13 bases long. Looking up the germline V gene yields CDR1 SGHRS and CDR2 YFSETQ.